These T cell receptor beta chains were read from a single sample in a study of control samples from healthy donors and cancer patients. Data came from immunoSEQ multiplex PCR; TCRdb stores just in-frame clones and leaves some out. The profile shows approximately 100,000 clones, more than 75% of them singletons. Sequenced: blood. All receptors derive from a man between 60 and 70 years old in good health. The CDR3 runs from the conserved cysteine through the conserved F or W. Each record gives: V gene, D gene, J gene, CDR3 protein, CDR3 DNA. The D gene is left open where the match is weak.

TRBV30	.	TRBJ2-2	CAWRTGSTGELFF	TGTGCCTGGAGAACAGGGAGTACCGGGGAGCTGTTTTTT
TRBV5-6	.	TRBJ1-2	CASSLRQVHGYTF	TGTGCCAGCAGCTTGAGGCAGGTGCATGGCTACACCTTC
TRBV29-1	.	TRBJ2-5	CSGGDLQETQYF	TGCAGCGGGGGGGACCTACAAGAGACCCAGTACTTC
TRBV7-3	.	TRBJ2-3	CASSLTAAGETYF	TGTGCCAGCAGCTTAACGGCGGCAGGGGAAACGTATTTT
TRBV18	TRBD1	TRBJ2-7	CASTGDSYEQYF	TGTGCCAGTACAGGGGACTCCTACGAGCAGTACTTC
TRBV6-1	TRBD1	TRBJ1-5	CASSDPGQGAGQPQHF	TGTGCCAGCAGTGACCCGGGACAGGGGGCCGGTCAGCCCCAGCATTTT
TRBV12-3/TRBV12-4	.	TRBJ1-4	CASSFNAGEKLFF	TGTGCCAGCAGTTTCAACGCGGGGGAAAAACTGTTTTTT
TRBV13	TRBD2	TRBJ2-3	CASSAQLAGGQTDTQYF	TGTGCCAGCAGCGCTCAACTAGCGGGGGGGCAAACAGATACGCAGTATTTT
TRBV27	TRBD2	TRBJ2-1	CASSPVVAGLEQFF	TGTGCCAGCAGTCCCGTGGTAGCGGGCCTCGAGCAGTTCTTC
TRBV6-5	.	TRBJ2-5	CASSLLAGKAETQYF	TGTGCCAGCAGTTTACTAGCAGGAAAGGCTGAGACCCAGTACTTC
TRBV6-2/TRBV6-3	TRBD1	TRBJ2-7	CASSQWTGRYEQYF	TGTGCCAGCAGTCAATGGACAGGACGCTACGAGCAGTACTTC
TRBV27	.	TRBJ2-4	CASSLSPGAAKNIQYF	TGTGCCAGCAGTTTATCGCCAGGGGCGGCCAAAAACATTCAGTACTTC
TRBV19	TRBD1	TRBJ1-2	CASRPKTGTVYGYTF	TGTGCCAGTAGGCCAAAGACCGGGACAGTCTATGGCTACACCTTC
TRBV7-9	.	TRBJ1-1	CASSTTVNTEAFF	TGTGCCAGCAGTACAACAGTGAACACTGAAGCTTTCTTT
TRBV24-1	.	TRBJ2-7	CATSDLGRNEQYF	TGTGCCACCAGTGATTTAGGGAGGAACGAGCAGTACTTC
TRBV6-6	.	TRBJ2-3	CATHPIGRTDTQYF	TGTGCCACCCACCCCATAGGTCGCACAGATACGCAGTATTTT
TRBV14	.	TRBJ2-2	CASSQGTSPGELFF	TGTGCCAGCAGCCAAGGGACCTCCCCCGGGGAGCTGTTTTTT
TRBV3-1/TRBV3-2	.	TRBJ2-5	CASSQGTPGTQYF	TGTGCCAGCAGCCAAGGGACCCCCGGGACCCAGTACTTC
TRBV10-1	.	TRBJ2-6	CASSSLQGDAGANVLTF	TGCGCCAGCAGCAGTCTACAGGGAGACGCTGGGGCCAACGTCCTGACTTTC
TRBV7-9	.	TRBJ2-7	CASRHGQGGVAEQYF	TGTGCCAGCAGGCACGGACAGGGAGGGGTAGCCGAGCAGTACTTC
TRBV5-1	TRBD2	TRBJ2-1	CASSLRPSGRAIKDNEQFF	TGCGCCAGCAGCTTGAGGCCTAGCGGGAGAGCTATCAAAGATAATGAGCAGTTCTTC
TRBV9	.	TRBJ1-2	CASSLDGGGYYGYTF	TGTGCCAGCAGCCTAGATGGGGGCGGGTACTATGGCTACACCTTC